Following are 4 T cell receptor beta chains from one sample sequenced in a study of shared clonotypes between healthy human individuals (TCRdb year 2020). Libraries were built with the immunoSEQ multiplex PCR assay. TCRdb holds this immuneACCESS table with in-frame rearrangements only. Some clones are missing; in checked studies, unresolved V genes explain under half, and the rest has no known cause. The sample table holds approximately 2,200,000 clones, of which more than 85% were seen once. 1.5% to 2% of the sample lies in the top ten. CD8 naive samples were obtained by positive selection for CCR7 among CD45RO-negative cells, yielding a CD45RA+CCR7+ population from which TemRA cells were excluded. The sequencing sample was made of naive CD8+ T cells from PBMCs. The cell subset or site label here, explained by the study, means: CD45RA+CCR7+. The receptors were sampled from a man aged 18 to 30 in good health. Some clones in this sample may be carry-over from other donors' samples.

This clone was counted only a few times. This chain joins TRBV19 and TRBJ1-1, with a possible D match to TRBD1 (6 bases). V lost 3 bases to trimming and J lost 8 bases, with 13 bases between them. Germline V gene data show CDR1 as LNHDA and CDR2 as SQIVND (reference sequence). The CDR3 has 13 amino acids. The CDR3 nucleotides read TGTGCCAGTAGTATTTGGGGGCAGCCCGAAGCTTTCTTT. Amino acids: CASSIWGQPEAFF.

The chain joins TRBV2 to TRBJ2-7, with unresolved D. Deletions cut 7 bases from V and 0 bases from J, with 16 bases between. CDR3 length: 15 amino acids. Germline CDR1 and CDR2: SNHLY and FYNNEI. In DNA, the CDR3 is TGTGCCAGCACCTCGTCGGTGCCGAGCTCCTACGAGCAGTACTTC. This encodes CASTSSVPSSYEQYF.

On this clone: One end of the junction varies from germline; a read error may be responsible. V and J are TRBV19 and TRBJ2-7, with 11 nucleotides matching TRBD2. Germline CDR1 is LNHDA and CDR2 is SQIVND (reference sequence). The CDR3 has 10 residues. The CDR3 here is CASTTSGMVF. The CDR3 region has the DNA TGTGCCAGTACGACTAGCGGGATGGTCTTC.

The chain has TRBV5-1 and TRBJ2-5, with TRBD1 matching 9 bases. This CDR3 comprises 13 residues. V lost 7 bases, J lost 4 bases, and 5 bases stayed unmatched. Germline V gene lookup returns CDR1 SGHRS and CDR2 YFSETQ. The CDR3 coding sequence is TGCGCCAGCTTCCGGACAGGGGTAGAGACCCAGTACTTC. It codes for CASFRTGVETQYF.